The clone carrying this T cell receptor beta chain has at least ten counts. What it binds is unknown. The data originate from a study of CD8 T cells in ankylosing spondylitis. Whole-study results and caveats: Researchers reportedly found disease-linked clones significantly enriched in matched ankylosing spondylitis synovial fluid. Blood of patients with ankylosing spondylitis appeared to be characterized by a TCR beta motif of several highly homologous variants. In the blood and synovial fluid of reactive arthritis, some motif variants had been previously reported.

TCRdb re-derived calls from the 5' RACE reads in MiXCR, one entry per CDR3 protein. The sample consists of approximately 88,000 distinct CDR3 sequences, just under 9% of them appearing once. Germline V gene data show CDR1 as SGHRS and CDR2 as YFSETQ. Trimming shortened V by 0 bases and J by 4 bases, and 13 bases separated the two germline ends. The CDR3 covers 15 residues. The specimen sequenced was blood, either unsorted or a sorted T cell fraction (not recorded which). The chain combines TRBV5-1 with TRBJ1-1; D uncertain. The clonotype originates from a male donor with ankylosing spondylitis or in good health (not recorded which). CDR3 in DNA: TGCGCCAGCAGCTTGGCCGGGCCTTTGAGCACTGAAGCTTTCTTT. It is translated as CASSLAGPLSTEAFF.